These 10 T cell receptor beta chains were all obtained from the same sample, sequenced in a study of shared clonotypes between healthy human individuals. Profiling relied on immunoSEQ multiplex PCR, and the TCRdb table lists in-frame clones only, not all of them. The table has about 600,000 clones, about 97% seen once. The sequencing sample was made of naive CD4+ T cells sorted from blood. The subset is: CD45RA+ positively selected. The source of these receptors is a woman aged 25 to 39 in good health.

V and J are TRBV30 and TRBJ2-7; 8 bases agree with TRBD2. The ends lost 4 bases at V and 2 bases at J; junction bases unmatched: 1. In germline, CDR1 is GTSNPN, CDR2 SVGIG (reference sequence). The CDR3 length is 12 residues. The CDR3 region is CAWKGLAYEQYF. CDR3 DNA: TGTGCCTGGAAGGGACTAGCCTACGAGCAGTACTTC.

The chain carries TRBV27 and TRBJ2-7; 11 bases match TRBD2. The V gene's germline CDR1 is MNHEY and CDR2 SMNVEV (reference sequence). The CDR3 length is 16 residues. The junction had 11 bases not matched to a gene; V was cut back by 4 bases and J by 6 bases. CDR3: CASSSVGASGRSEQYF. In nucleotides, the CDR3 is TGTGCCAGCAGTTCGGTTGGGGCTAGCGGGAGGAGCGAGCAGTACTTC.

This chain connects TRBV2 to TRBJ1-1; D is unclear. The CDR3 spans 13 residues. CDR1 SNHLY and CDR2 FYNNEI come from the germline V gene. Trimming stripped 6 bases from V and 5 bases from J, with 13 bases between. DNA of the CDR3: TGTGCCAGCAGGCGCGTGCTAATGACTGAAGCTTTCTTT. Its protein is CASRRVLMTEAFF.

The chain links TRBV9 to TRBJ2-7; no clear D gene. CDR1 and CDR2 (germline): SGDLS, YYNGEE. The CDR3 loop spans 14 amino acids. Trimming left V 0 bases short and J 7 bases short, with 14 bases between. This CDR3 reads CASSVDLAPGEQYF. The CDR3 DNA reads TGTGCCAGCAGCGTAGACTTGGCTCCCGGAGAGCAGTACTTC.

V and J are TRBV5-1 and TRBJ1-2; no clear D. The germline V and J ends were trimmed by 7 bases and 8 bases, with 15 bases remaining between them. The CDR3 totals 12 residues. The V gene's germline CDR1 is SGHRS and CDR2 YFSETQ. The CDR3 sequence: CASRVDIDGYTF. DNA of the CDR3: TGCGCCAGCCGCGTCGACATCGACGGCTACACCTTC.

V gene TRBV27 combines with J gene TRBJ1-5, with 9 bases lining up with TRBD1. The germline V gene has CDR1 MNHEY and CDR2 SMNVEV (reference sequence). The CDR3 loop spans 15 amino acids. J lost 5 bases, V lost 3 bases, and 5 bases had no gene match. CDR3 protein: CASSLHRDRDQPQHF. For the CDR3, the DNA is TGTGCCAGCAGTTTGCATCGGGACAGGGATCAGCCCCAGCATTTT.

The V and J genes are TRBV18 and TRBJ2-3; 12 bases fit TRBD2. Germline V CDR1 and CDR2: KGHSH, LQKENI. Trimming cost V 2 bases and J 0 bases; bases outside gene matches: 9. The CDR3 is 19 amino acids. The CDR3 region is CASSPTLAGGKSSTDTQYF. In DNA, the CDR3 is TGTGCCAGCTCACCAACACTAGCGGGAGGAAAGTCTAGCACAGATACGCAGTATTTT.

The CDR3 region is CASRISGAASTDTQYF. CDR3 bases: TGTGCCAGCAGAATTTCGGGAGCCGCTAGCACAGATACGCAGTATTTT. V usage is TRBV5-4 and J usage is TRBJ2-3; D is possibly TRBD2 (6 bases). Deletions cut 5 bases from V and 0 bases from J, with 16 bases between. The germline gives CDR1 SGHNT, CDR2 YYREEE (reference sequence). There are 16 residues in the CDR3.

A single count supports this clone. The chain employs TRBV6-6 and TRBJ2-2, with D possibly TRBD1 on 5 matching bases. The CDR3 is made up of 15 amino acids. Germline CDR1 reads MNHNY; CDR2 reads SVGAGI (reference sequence). V gave up 6 bases and J gave up 5 bases, with 16 bases separating them. CDR3 in DNA: TGTGCCAGCAGGGCCATCGTTCAGGGTACCGGGGAGCTGTTTTTT. Its protein is CASRAIVQGTGELFF.

The gene calls are TRBV2 and TRBJ2-5, with 16 bases aligning to TRBD2. Trimming removed 7 bases from V and 5 bases from J; junction bases left unmatched: 7. Germline V CDR1 and CDR2: SNHLY, FYNNEI. The CDR3 spans 16 residues. The CDR3 DNA reads as TGTGCCAGCACCGGGACTAGCGGGAGGGCCGGGGAGACCCAGTACTTC. Translated: CASTGTSGRAGETQYF.